Below, 30 T cell receptor beta chains from the same sample are listed, as sequenced in a study of shared clonotypes between healthy human individuals. TCRdb's copy holds only in-frame clones and misses some; the assay was immunoSEQ multiplex PCR. The sample holds fewer than 200,000 clones, 66% seen once. Sequenced: memory CD4+ T cells sorted from blood. Documented subset: CD45RA-negative fraction. These receptors were taken from a man aged 30-40 years in good health.

The CDR3 DNA sequence: TGTGCCAGCAGCGGGGTGGCTGAAAAACTGTTTTTT. Its protein product is CASSGVAEKLFF. The rearrangement uses TRBV7-9 and TRBJ1-4; D remains ambiguous. V lost 5 bases and J 7 bases, leaving 8 bases between the germline ends. The CDR3 covers 12 residues. Looked up from germline, CDR1 is SEHNR and CDR2 is FQNEAQ (reference sequence).

The chain joins TRBV5-1 to TRBJ2-5; 12 nucleotides agree with TRBD2. Trimming at V came to 3 bases and at J to 1 base, leaving 4 bases not matched to a gene. Germline CDR1 is SGHRS and CDR2 is YFSETQ. The CDR3 totals 16 residues. The DNA of the CDR3 is TGCGCCAGCAGCTCAGGACTAGCGGGAATCCAAGAGACCCAGTACTTC. It yields the protein CASSSGLAGIQETQYF.

The rearrangement joins TRBV9 to TRBJ1-2; 7 bases are shared with TRBD1. V shed 2 bases and J 3 bases; nucleotides not matched to a gene: 4. This CDR3 has 14 amino acids. Germline V lookup: CDR1 SGDLS, CDR2 YYNGEE. CDR3 nucleotides: TGTGCCAGCAGCGTTGGACAGGCGCACTATGGCTACACCTTC. Translation gives CASSVGQAHYGYTF.

The chain is built from TRBV7-6 and TRBJ2-5, with TRBD2 as a possible D gene (6 bases). V was trimmed by 5 bases and J by 5 bases, leaving 18 bases between them. Per the germline V gene, CDR1 is SGHVS and CDR2 is FNYEAQ. The CDR3 is made up of 15 amino acids. CDR3 sequence: CASSPSHGGGETQYF. CDR3 sequence (DNA): TGTGCCAGCAGCCCCAGTCACGGGGGAGGTGAGACCCAGTACTTC.

The genes are TRBV28 and TRBJ2-5; D is unclear. The CDR3 is 11 residues long. CDR1 MDHEN and CDR2 SYDVKM come from the germline V gene. Trimming pared 7 bases from V and 6 bases from J, leaving 9 bases between. CDR3 residues: CASIEGKTQYF. In nucleotides, the CDR3 is TGTGCCAGCATCGAAGGGAAGACCCAGTACTTC.

The count of this clone is one. The V gene is TRBV5-6, the J gene TRBJ2-3, with 12 bases identical to TRBD2. Germline V gene sequence: CDR1 SGHDT, CDR2 YYEEEE. The CDR3 loop spans 15 amino acids. The V gene end was trimmed by 4 bases and the J gene end by 4 bases; junction bases not matched to a gene: 4. The CDR3 sequence: CASSRGLAGADTQYF. The DNA for the CDR3 is TGTGCCAGCAGCCGGGGACTAGCGGGCGCAGATACGCAGTATTTT. The full variable domain, rest sourced from reference TRBV5-6 and TRBJ2-3, is DAGVTQSPTHLIKTRGQQVTLRCSPKSGHDTVSWYQQALGQGPQFIFQYYEEEERQRGNFPDRFSGHQFPNYSSELNVNALLLGDSALYLCASSRGLAGADTQYFGPGTRLTVL.

This chain connects TRBV7-2 to TRBJ2-2, with TRBD2 as a possible D gene (6 bases). Trimming removed 6 bases from V and 6 bases from J, with 17 bases in between. Looked up from germline, CDR1 is SGHTA and CDR2 is FQGNSA. The CDR3 is 15 residues long. The CDR3 nucleotides read TGTGCCAGCAGTACCGGGACTCTTAACGCCGGGGAGCTGTTTTTT. It translates to CASSTGTLNAGELFF.

This sequence joins TRBV7-9 and TRBJ2-1, with D possibly matching TRBD2 (6 bases). The V gene's germline CDR1 is SEHNR and CDR2 FQNEAQ (reference sequence). Trimming removed 1 base at V and 2 bases at J, with 12 bases between. This CDR3 has 16 amino acids. Here the CDR3 reads CASSLGAGGPYNEQFF. The CDR3 DNA reads TGTGCCAGCAGCTTAGGGGCAGGAGGGCCCTACAATGAGCAGTTCTTC.

The chain employs TRBV11-2 and TRBJ2-2, with TRBD1 identical over 7 bases. The CDR3 contains 15 residues. With 1 base clipped from V and 1 base from J, the junction kept 0 bases outside the gene matches. CDR1 SGHAT and CDR2 FQNNGV come from the germline V gene. The CDR3 region is CASSLGTGNTGELFF. DNA for the CDR3: TGTGCCAGCAGCTTAGGGACAGGGAACACCGGGGAGCTGTTTTTT.

The chain is built from TRBV5-1 and TRBJ2-7; TRBD2 matches 8 bases. V was pared by 4 bases and J by 0 bases, with 18 bases of the junction left unmatched. This CDR3 spans 19 amino acids. The germline gives CDR1 SGHRS, CDR2 YFSETQ. The CDR3 coding sequence is TGCGCCAGCAGCCGAGACCAACCTCATAGCGGGATACCCTCCTACGAGCAGTACTTC. This encodes CASSRDQPHSGIPSYEQYF.

The rearrangement uses TRBV6-5 and TRBJ1-1, with D tentatively TRBD1 (5 bases). This CDR3 has 14 residues. V lost 8 bases to trimming and J lost 0 bases, with 13 bases between them. Germline CDR1 is MNHEY and CDR2 is SVGAGI. In DNA form, the CDR3 reads TGTGCCAGCGTGAAGACAGAGGTGAACACTGAAGCTTTCTTT. It encodes CASVKTEVNTEAFF.

This clone was found many times. The genes are TRBV2 and TRBJ1-1; D is ambiguous. From germline, CDR1 is SNHLY and CDR2 FYNNEI. This CDR3 region has 13 residues. V was shortened by 4 bases and J by 5 bases, with 11 bases between the two germline ends. The CDR3 coding sequence is TGTGCCAGCAGTGGAGAGGGTTCGACTGAAGCTTTCTTT. This gives the protein CASSGEGSTEAFF.

The chain combines TRBV7-9 with TRBJ2-1; 9 nucleotides match TRBD2. This CDR3 region has 12 residues. V was clipped by 4 bases and J by 11 bases; unmatched bases: 3. From germline, CDR1 is SEHNR and CDR2 FQNEAQ (reference sequence). The CDR3 reads CASSSSGNQQFF. CDR3 in DNA: TGTGCCAGCAGCTCTAGCGGGAATCAGCAGTTCTTC.

A few counts support this clone. The gene calls are TRBV5-1 and TRBJ2-7; D is unclear. Trimming stripped 4 bases from V and 4 bases from J, with 12 bases between. Germline values: CDR1 SGHRS, CDR2 YFSETQ. The CDR3 spans 13 residues. CDR3 protein: CASSPPGYYEQYF. DNA of the CDR3: TGCGCCAGCAGCCCTCCAGGTTATTACGAGCAGTACTTC.

The chain couples TRBV9 to TRBJ1-1, with a possible D match to TRBD1 (5 bases). Germline V gene lookup returns CDR1 SGDLS and CDR2 YYNGEE. The germline V and J ends were trimmed by 4 bases and 1 base, with 14 bases remaining between them. The CDR3 consists of 15 residues. CDR3 sequence: CASSFRGLPNTEAFF. The CDR3 bases are TGTGCCAGCAGCTTCCGGGGGTTACCGAACACTGAAGCTTTCTTT.

This clone was found once. V and J are TRBV5-6 and TRBJ2-1, with D tentatively TRBD2 (6 bases). V lost 4 bases to trimming and J lost 7 bases, with 9 bases between them. Germline V gene lookup returns CDR1 SGHDT and CDR2 YYEEEE. This CDR3 comprises 12 residues. This chain's CDR3 is CASSVLANEQFF. DNA of the CDR3: TGTGCCAGCAGCGTACTAGCAAATGAGCAGTTCTTC.

This chain uses TRBV7-6 with TRBJ2-5; D ambiguous. Trimming pared 1 base from V and 3 bases from J, leaving 6 bases between. CDR3 length: 13 residues. Germline V gives CDR1 SGHVS, CDR2 FNYEAQ. As DNA, the CDR3 is TGTGCCAGCAGCTTAGTTTGGAAAGAGACCCAGTACTTC. Amino acids: CASSLVWKETQYF.

V and J are TRBV11-2 and TRBJ2-2; D gene ambiguous. Germline CDR1 reads SGHAT; CDR2 reads FQNNGV. The CDR3 has 16 residues. V lost 1 base and J lost 4, with 13 bases in between. The CDR3 DNA reads TGTGCCAGCAGCTTAGCGGGTTCTAGTAGCACCGGGGAGCTGTTTTTT. Translating it yields CASSLAGSSSTGELFF.

The rearrangement links TRBV2 to TRBJ2-3, with D unclear. This CDR3 spans 18 amino acids. Germline lookup yields CDR1 SNHLY and CDR2 FYNNEI. V lost 4 bases and J lost 1, with 21 bases in between. Written as DNA, the CDR3 is TGTGCCAGCAGTGCTTCCGGGTTGCAAGGGTACCGCACAGATACGCAGTATTTT. This translates into CASSASGLQGYRTDTQYF. Variable domain in full (rest from reference TRBV2 and TRBJ2-3): EPEVTQTPSHQVTQMGQEVILRCVPISNHLYFYWYRQILGQKVEFLVSFYNNEISEKSEIFDDQFSVERPDGSNFTLKIRSTKLEDSAMYFCASSASGLQGYRTDTQYFGPGTRLTVL.

V usage is TRBV10-1 and J usage is TRBJ2-7, with D perhaps matching TRBD2 (6 bases). CDR3 length equals 14 residues. Germline V gene data show CDR1 as WNHNN and CDR2 as SYGVQD (reference sequence). V was shortened by 6 bases and J by 0 bases, with 12 bases between the two germline ends. The CDR3 DNA follows: TGCGCCAGCAGCGCTGGGGGGTCCTCCTACGAGCAGTACTTC. It encodes CASSAGGSSYEQYF.

The chain carries TRBV6-1 and TRBJ1-5; no definite D call. The CDR3 is 13 residues long. Germline V gene data show CDR1 as MNHNS and CDR2 as SASEGT. Trimming removed 4 bases at V and 11 bases at J, with 15 bases between. CDR3 bases: TGTGCCAGCAGTGTGGGCTGGGTAGCAGCCCAGCATTTT. Protein: CASSVGWVAAQHF.

This clone was recorded a few times. The rearrangement links TRBV28 to TRBJ2-1; the D is unclear. CDR1 is MDHEN, CDR2 SYDVKM, per germline. The CDR3 is made up of 13 amino acids. Between the trimmed V and J ends, which lost 6 bases and 8 bases, there was a span of 14 bases. Here the CDR3 reads CASRQGLWDEQFF. CDR3 DNA sequence: TGTGCCAGCAGGCAAGGGCTCTGGGATGAGCAGTTCTTC.

This clone has ten or more counts. The genes are TRBV7-9 and TRBJ2-5; TRBD2 matches at 11 bases. This CDR3 region has 14 residues. After removal of 6 bases from V and 5 bases from J, the junction contained 5 bases not matched to a gene. Germline assignment: CDR1 SEHNR and CDR2 FQNEAQ (reference sequence). Written as DNA, the CDR3 is TGTGCCAGCAGAGGAAGGACTAGCGGGGAGACCCAGTACTTC. Its translation is CASRGRTSGETQYF.

The chain joins TRBV7-6 to TRBJ1-4; D gene ambiguous. CDR1 is SGHVS and CDR2 is FNYEAQ in the germline V gene. This CDR3 has 16 amino acids. Trimming left V 4 bases short and J 3 bases short, with 15 bases between. The CDR3 loop is CASSYLRGSSNEKLFF. The CDR3 DNA follows: TGTGCCAGCAGCTATCTCCGCGGTAGCTCTAATGAAAAACTGTTTTTT.

The genes are TRBV2 and TRBJ1-3, with 7 bases lining up with TRBD1. This CDR3 has 15 amino acids. Germline assignment: CDR1 SNHLY and CDR2 FYNNEI. Trimming at V came to 6 bases and at J to 2 bases, leaving 7 bases not matched to a gene. The CDR3 here is CASREQGTTGNTIYF. CDR3 DNA: TGTGCCAGCAGGGAACAGGGGACTACTGGAAACACCATATATTTT.

The chain couples TRBV5-4 to TRBJ2-5, with a tentative D call TRBD1 (5 bases). Trimming shortened V by 4 bases and J by 5 bases, and 15 bases separated the two germline ends. The CDR3 runs 14 residues. Germline CDR1 SGHNT, CDR2 YYREEE (reference sequence). The CDR3 bases are TGTGCCAGCAGCCCCTCCGCAGGGTACGAGACCCAGTACTTC. Translation gives CASSPSAGYETQYF. Variable domain in full (rest from reference TRBV5-4 and TRBJ2-5): ETGVTQSPTHLIKTRGQQVTLRCSSQSGHNTVSWYQQALGQGPQFIFQYYREEENGRGNFPPRFSGLQFPNYSSELNVNALELDDSALYLCASSPSAGYETQYFGPGTRLLVL.

The V gene is TRBV2, the J gene TRBJ1-4; 7 positions match TRBD1. V gave up 5 bases and J gave up 8 bases; unmatched junction bases: 8. The CDR3 loop spans 14 amino acids. The V gene's germline CDR1 is SNHLY and CDR2 FYNNEI. This CDR3 is CASSPDRVGEKLFF. In nucleotides, the CDR3 is TGTGCCAGCAGTCCCGACAGGGTAGGGGAAAAACTGTTTTTT.

The V and J genes are TRBV2 and TRBJ2-2; D is perhaps TRBD1 or TRBD2 (6 bases each). The V gene's germline CDR1 is SNHLY and CDR2 FYNNEI. Trimming pared 7 bases from V and 2 bases from J, leaving 17 bases between. This CDR3 region has 16 residues. CDR3 protein: CASKWRGATNTGELFF. For the CDR3, the DNA is TGTGCCAGCAAGTGGAGGGGGGCGACTAACACCGGGGAGCTGTTTTTT.

The chain uses TRBV5-1 and TRBJ2-1; D unresolved. The CDR3 has 14 residues. Germline CDR1 SGHRS, CDR2 YFSETQ. V shed 4 bases and J shed 4 bases, with 12 bases lying between them. The CDR3 nucleotides are TGCGCCAGCAGCGTCGAACACGGTTACAATGAGCAGTTCTTC. This sequence encodes CASSVEHGYNEQFF.

This chain links TRBV18 with TRBJ1-3, with a weak D call TRBD1 (6 bases). There are 14 residues in the CDR3. V lost 4 bases to trimming and J lost 3 bases, with 10 bases between them. Germline V gives CDR1 KGHSH, CDR2 LQKENI. The CDR3 DNA sequence: TGTGCCAGCTCACTACAGGGAGGTGGAAACACCATATATTTT. This translates into CASSLQGGGNTIYF. Supplemented by reference TRBV18 and TRBJ1-3, the full variable domain reads NAGVMQNPRHLVRRRGQEARLRCSPMKGHSHVYWYRQLPEEGLKFMVYLQKENIIDESGMPKERFSAEFPKEGPSILRIQQVVRGDSAAYFCASSLQGGGNTIYFGEGSWLTVV.